The present entry profiles one T cell receptor (beta chain) with its context. The data derive from a study of cytomegalovirus exposure and HLA in healthy donors. Looked up from germline, CDR1 is SGHRS and CDR2 is YFSETQ. The CDR3 runs 13 residues. V lost 0 bases, J lost 7 bases, and 1 base stayed unmatched. With 60 Vbeta and 13 Jbeta primers, the PCR was carried out. Sequencing was performed with immunoSEQ multiplex PCR; in TCRdb, only in-frame clones are kept and a portion is missing. The sample has some 84,000 clones. The material sequenced was PBMCs. The J gene is TRBJ2-1, the V gene TRBV5-1; 7 bases are shared with TRBD1. This sequence was found in a man aged 50 to 60 in good health and CMV-seronegative. CDR3 coding DNA: TGCGCCAGCAGCTTGGCAGGGGGAAATGAGCAGTTCTTC. Translating it yields CASSLAGGNEQFF.